This T cell receptor beta chain was identified in a study of blood T cell repertoires in COVID-19. The CDR3 loop spans 15 amino acids. Germline CDR1 SGHRS, CDR2 YFSETQ. Trimming stripped 0 bases from V and 4 bases from J, with 10 bases between. As handled by the study authors: The assay estimated nucleated cells by amplifying reference gene primers. Only in-frame clones appear in the TCRdb table, and some are missing; sequencing was by immunoSEQ multiplex PCR. Clone size and V and J calls were adopted from that table, with D and trimming inferred from the DNA. The sample has 150,000 to 200,000 clones, around 82% seen once.

The sample comprised peripheral blood. This rearrangement joins TRBV5-1 to TRBJ2-2; D gene ambiguous. The clonotype comes from a woman in her thirties or forties with COVID-19, enrolled during active disease. The CDR3 bases are TGCGCCAGCAGCTTGGACACATCAAGCACCGGGGAGCTGTTTTTT. It encodes CASSLDTSSTGELFF. The variable domain in full, completed from reference TRBV5-1 and TRBJ2-2, reads KAGVTQTPRYLIKTRGQQVTLSCSPISGHRSVSWYQQTPGQGLQFLFEYFSETQRNKGNFPGRFSGRQFSNSRSEMNVSTLELGDSALYLCASSLDTSSTGELFFGEGSRLTVL.